Below are 15 T cell receptor beta chains sequenced from a single sample in a study of cytomegalovirus exposure and HLA in healthy donors. The study ran its PCR with 60 Vbeta and 13 Jbeta primers. Clones were read by immunoSEQ multiplex PCR, and TCRdb kept only the in-frame ones, dropping some. The table includes some 62,000 clones, around 87% detected once. The sequenced material came from PBMCs. These receptors all come from a man aged 18 to 29 in good health and CMV-seronegative.

The table lists this clone with a few counts. The chain joins TRBV12-5 to TRBJ1-3; D gene ambiguous. Germline lookup yields CDR1 LGHNT and CDR2 FRNRAP. With 6 bases removed from V and 2 bases from J, the gap between germline ends came to 14 bases. The CDR3 contains 15 residues. As DNA, the CDR3 is TGTGCTAGTGGACGGGAGGGAATTCCTGGAAACACCATATATTTT. This translates into CASGREGIPGNTIYF. Full variable domain (outside the CDR3, taken from reference TRBV12-5 and TRBJ1-3): DARVTQTPRHKVTEMGQEVTMRCQPILGHNTVFWYRQTMMQGLELLAYFRNRAPLDDSGMPKDRFSAEMPDATLATLKIQPSEPRDSAVYFCASGREGIPGNTIYFGEGSWLTVV.

This clone has a single count. The chain joins TRBV9 to TRBJ2-5; 8 bases map to TRBD2. V lost 4 bases, J lost 11 bases, and 7 bases stayed unmatched. Germline V gives CDR1 SGDLS, CDR2 YYNGEE. The CDR3 contains 12 residues. The CDR3 protein is CASSLSGGDQYF. The CDR3 DNA reads TGTGCCAGCAGCTTGAGCGGGGGTGATCAGTACTTC. Supplemented by reference TRBV9 and TRBJ2-5, the full variable domain reads DSGVTQTPKHLITATGQRVTLRCSPRSGDLSVYWYQQSLDQGLQFLIQYYNGEERAKGNILERFSAQQFPDLHSELNLSSLELGDSALYFCASSLSGGDQYFGPGTRLLVL.

The chain combines TRBV19 with TRBJ1-2, with unresolved D. With 0 bases removed from V and 8 bases from J, the gap between germline ends came to 7 bases. The V gene's germline CDR1 is LNHDA and CDR2 SQIVND (reference sequence). CDR3 length: 12 residues. DNA of the CDR3: TGTGCCAGTAGTATAGACCGTCGGGGCTACACCTTC. It encodes CASSIDRRGYTF. The full variable domain, its missing parts supplied by reference TRBV19 and TRBJ1-2, is DGGITQSPKYLFRKEGQNVTLSCEQNLNHDAMYWYRQDPGQGLRLIYYSQIVNDFQKGDIAEGYSVSREKKESFPLTVTSAQKNPTAFYLCASSIDRRGYTFGSGTRLTVV.

This rearrangement joins TRBV10-3 to TRBJ2-3; 10 bases align to TRBD2. This CDR3 region has 18 residues. V lost 5 bases, J lost 3 bases, and 14 bases stayed unmatched. CDR1 is ENHRY, CDR2 SYGVKD, per germline. The CDR3 is CAISPPTTTSGETDTQYF. The CDR3 DNA reads TGTGCCATCAGTCCGCCCACCACCACTAGCGGGGAAACAGATACGCAGTATTTT.

The rearrangement uses TRBV27 and TRBJ2-1, with a possible D match to TRBD1 (6 bases). Germline assignment: CDR1 MNHEY and CDR2 SMNVEV (reference sequence). Trimming pared 4 bases from V and 10 bases from J, leaving 8 bases between. The CDR3 spans 11 residues. The CDR3 nucleotides read TGTGCCAGCAGTTCAGGGGAGGAGCAGTTCTTC. Translation gives CASSSGEEQFF.

This chain joins TRBV9 and TRBJ1-5, with D tentatively TRBD1 (6 bases). This CDR3 has 15 residues. Trimming left V 4 bases short and J 3 bases short, with 14 bases between. Per germline, CDR1 SGDLS and CDR2 YYNGEE. The CDR3 reads CASSSTGGANQPQHF. The CDR3 nucleotides are TGTGCCAGCAGCTCGACGGGGGGGGCCAATCAGCCCCAGCATTTT. The variable domain in full, completed from reference TRBV9 and TRBJ1-5, reads DSGVTQTPKHLITATGQRVTLRCSPRSGDLSVYWYQQSLDQGLQFLIQYYNGEERAKGNILERFSAQQFPDLHSELNLSSLELGDSALYFCASSSTGGANQPQHFGDGTRLSIL.

The J gene is TRBJ2-3, the V gene TRBV2; 9 bases are a match to TRBD1. V was pared by 6 bases and J by 9 bases, with 1 base of the junction left unmatched. The CDR3 is made up of 11 amino acids. Per germline, CDR1 SNHLY and CDR2 FYNNEI. The DNA for the CDR3 is TGTGCCAGCAGGGACAGGGGCACGCAGTATTTT. This gives the protein CASRDRGTQYF.

The CDR3 loop is CASSIGGSSYEQYF. The CDR3 DNA reads as TGCGCCAGCAGCATTGGGGGGTCTTCCTACGAGCAGTACTTC. The V gene is TRBV5-1, the J gene TRBJ2-7; possibly TRBD2 for D (6 bases). Germline V gene data show CDR1 as SGHRS and CDR2 as YFSETQ. V lost 4 bases and J lost 1, with 12 bases in between. This CDR3 comprises 14 residues. The complete variable domain, with remaining parts taken from reference TRBV5-1 and TRBJ2-7, reads KAGVTQTPRYLIKTRGQQVTLSCSPISGHRSVSWYQQTPGQGLQFLFEYFSETQRNKGNFPGRFSGRQFSNSRSEMNVSTLELGDSALYLCASSIGGSSYEQYFGPGTRLTVT.

This chain connects TRBV9 to TRBJ2-5; a weak D match, TRBD1 (6 bases). There are 14 residues in the CDR3. The ends were cut back, 0 bases at V and 3 bases at J, with 9 bases in the middle. Germline V gene lookup returns CDR1 SGDLS and CDR2 YYNGEE. The CDR3 coding sequence is TGTGCCAGCAGCGTAGATCCAGGGGAAGAGACCCAGTACTTC. Protein: CASSVDPGEETQYF.

CDR3 nucleotides: TGTGCCAGCAGCTTAGGGAGTCCCGATCAGCCCCAGCATTTT. It specifies CASSLGSPDQPQHF. The genes are TRBV11-3 and TRBJ1-5; D unclear. The CDR3 runs to 14 residues. In germline, CDR1 is SGHNT, CDR2 YENEEA. The V end was cut by 1 base, the J end by 5 bases, with 9 bases between.

This clone was picked up one time. The gene calls are TRBV6-6 and TRBJ2-3; TRBD1 might be the D (6 bases). Trimming took 3 bases from V and 3 from J, leaving 13 bases between them. The CDR3 extends over 15 amino acids. Germline CDR1 is MNHNY and CDR2 is SVGAGI (reference sequence). CDR3 protein: CASSYPQTGTDTQYF. In nucleotides, the CDR3 is TGTGCCAGCAGTTATCCGCAAACAGGGACAGATACGCAGTATTTT.

The gene calls are TRBV6-4 and TRBJ1-1, with 7 bases lining up with TRBD1. After removal of 6 bases from V and 11 bases from J, the junction contained 9 bases not matched to a gene. The CDR3 runs 12 residues. Germline CDR1 reads MRHNA; CDR2 reads SNTAGT. CDR3 nucleotide sequence: TGTGCCAGCAGGACAGGGACCGGGGAGGCTTTCTTT. Residues: CASRTGTGEAFF.

V is TRBV4-1 and J is TRBJ1-1, with 8 bases aligning to TRBD1. The J segment lost 4 bases and the V segment lost 1 base, leaving 2 bases of the junction unmatched. There are 14 residues in the CDR3. The germline gives CDR1 MGHRA, CDR2 YSYEKL. CDR3 region: CASSQARGLTEAFF. The CDR3 nucleotides read TGCGCCAGCAGCCAAGCCAGGGGGCTCACTGAAGCTTTCTTT.

Turning to this clone: An end of the junction differs from the germline gene, which may be a read error. CDR3 nucleotides: TGTGCCAGCCGTGAACGGGATTCTAGTAGCAATCAGCCCCAGCATTTT. Its protein is CASRERDSSSNQPQHF. The gene calls are TRBV2 and TRBJ1-5; D is undetermined. This CDR3 region has 16 residues. The germline V gene encodes CDR1 SNHLY and CDR2 FYNNEI.

V gene TRBV11-3 combines with J gene TRBJ1-2; D is perhaps TRBD1 (6 bases). Germline V gene sequence: CDR1 SGHNT, CDR2 YENEEA. The length of the CDR3 is 13 residues. V was shortened by 0 bases and J by 7 bases, with 9 bases between the two germline ends. CDR3 DNA sequence: TGTGCCAGCAGCTTAGATCTAGGGGGTGGCTACACCTTC. It is translated as CASSLDLGGGYTF.